One and the same sample provided the 20 T cell receptor beta chains below, sequenced in a study of long-term antiretroviral therapy in people with HIV. An immunoSEQ assay, version v3.0, was performed at survey level. Using immunoSEQ multiplex PCR, the repertoire was profiled, and TCRdb retains in-frame clones only, with some absent. The repertoire consists of 15,000 to 20,000 clones, with roughly 73% occurring once and the leading ten covering 7.5% to 8%. The sample here was unsorted PBMCs, taken at the start of antiretroviral therapy, before treatment. These TCRs come from a woman between 35 and 50 years old with HIV.

CDR3 in DNA: TGTGCCAGCAGCCAATCGATGGGCAGGGGCACTGAAGCTTTCTTT. It translates to CASSQSMGRGTEAFF. The chain joins TRBV16 to TRBJ1-1; maybe TRBD1 (6 bases). The CDR3 covers 15 residues. V lost 0 bases and J lost 4, with 12 bases in between. Germline-derived CDR1 and CDR2 are KGHSY and FQNENV.

The chain has TRBV7-9 and TRBJ1-1; 9 nucleotides line up with TRBD1. Germline trimming cut 4 bases from V and 1 base from J; bases unmatched to any gene: 7. Germline CDR1 reads SEHNR; CDR2 reads FQNEAQ (reference sequence). The CDR3 is 16 amino acids. CDR3 in amino acids: CASSSWTGQGNTEAFF. In nucleotides, the CDR3 is TGTGCCAGCAGCTCCTGGACGGGACAGGGGAACACTGAAGCTTTCTTT.

The chain combines TRBV6-5 with TRBJ2-1; D is perhaps TRBD2 (5 bases). Germline V gives CDR1 MNHEY, CDR2 SVGAGI. V was shortened by 5 bases and J by 0 bases, with 11 bases between the two germline ends. The CDR3 extends over 15 amino acids. The CDR3 DNA follows: TGTGCCAGCAGTCCCTTGGACTCCTCCTACAATGAGCAGTTCTTC. Its translation: CASSPLDSSYNEQFF.

The chain joins TRBV7-9 to TRBJ1-4, with D perhaps TRBD1 (6 bases). This CDR3 contains 17 residues. The germline V gene encodes CDR1 SEHNR and CDR2 FQNEAQ (reference sequence). The V end was cut by 5 bases, the J end by 0 bases, with 16 bases between. The CDR3 coding sequence is TGTGCCAGCAGCCAAAGGACAGCCCGTGCAACTAATGAAAAACTGTTTTTT. Translation: CASSQRTARATNEKLFF.

This clone was detected once. The rearrangement links TRBV6-5 to TRBJ2-5, with D perhaps TRBD1 (6 bases). The J call may be mistaken, given a closer DNA end match to TRBJ2-7. This CDR3 is built from 14 residues. Germline V gives CDR1 MNHEY, CDR2 SVGAGI. The CDR3 reads CASSYGGGSYEQYF. CDR3 in DNA: TGTGCCAGCAGTTACGGGGGCGGGTCGTACGAGCAGTACTTC.

The rearrangement links TRBV5-4 to TRBJ2-2, with D possibly matching TRBD1 (5 bases). Trimming removed 4 bases at V and 0 bases at J, with 10 bases between. This CDR3 is built from 15 residues. The germline V gene has CDR1 SGHNT and CDR2 YYREEE (reference sequence). CDR3 amino acids: CASSPMTANTGELFF. The CDR3 DNA follows: TGTGCCAGCAGCCCGATGACAGCGAACACCGGGGAGCTGTTTTTT. The variable domain in full, with the rest retrieved from reference TRBV5-4 and TRBJ2-2, is ETGVTQSPTHLIKTRGQQVTLRCSSQSGHNTVSWYQQALGQGPQFIFQYYREEENGRGNFPPRFSGLQFPNYSSELNVNALELDDSALYLCASSPMTANTGELFFGEGSRLTVL.

Written as DNA, the CDR3 is TGTGCCAGTAGTCCCCTCGCTTCAGATACGCAGTATTTT. It encodes CASSPLASDTQYF. V usage is TRBV19 and J usage is TRBJ2-3, with unresolved D. V gave up 5 bases and J gave up 4 bases, with 10 bases separating them. CDR1 and CDR2 from the germline V gene are LNHDA and SQIVND (reference sequence). The CDR3 runs 13 residues. The entire variable domain, with the rest obtained from reference TRBV19 and TRBJ2-3, is as follows: DGGITQSPKYLFRKEGQNVTLSCEQNLNHDAMYWYRQDPGQGLRLIYYSQIVNDFQKGDIAEGYSVSREKKESFPLTVTSAQKNPTAFYLCASSPLASDTQYFGPGTRLTVL.

The rearrangement links TRBV7-9 to TRBJ2-7, with 9 bases aligning to TRBD1. This CDR3 contains 14 residues. Germline V lookup: CDR1 SEHNR, CDR2 FQNEAQ (reference sequence). The J segment lost 5 bases and the V segment lost 5 bases, leaving 7 bases of the junction unmatched. The CDR3 reads CASSNDRGRHEQYF. The CDR3 nucleotides are TGTGCCAGCAGCAACGACAGGGGGAGGCACGAGCAGTACTTC.

V usage is TRBV5-1 and J usage is TRBJ2-2; 9 bases line up with TRBD1. Per germline, CDR1 SGHRS and CDR2 YFSETQ. Trimming at V came to 3 bases and at J to 4 bases, leaving 7 bases not matched to a gene. The CDR3 length is 16 residues. CDR3 sequence reads: CASSSRQGVSTGELFF. The CDR3 region has the DNA TGCGCCAGCAGCTCCCGACAGGGGGTTTCCACCGGGGAGCTGTTTTTT.

The rearrangement joins TRBV9 to TRBJ2-3; D is unclear. There are 16 residues in the CDR3. Germline CDR1 SGDLS, CDR2 YYNGEE. V lost 0 bases to trimming and J lost 0 bases, with 11 bases between them. Here the CDR3 DNA reads TGTGCCAGCAGCGTAGGAGGTTTCTATAGCACAGATACGCAGTATTTT. Protein: CASSVGGFYSTDTQYF.

This clone showed up just a few times. The chain combines TRBV18 with TRBJ2-2; D is ambiguous. The CDR3 runs to 11 residues. CDR1 is KGHSH, CDR2 LQKENI, per germline. V lost 4 bases and J 6 bases, leaving 3 bases between the germline ends. The CDR3 sequence is CASSLAGELFF. CDR3 sequence (DNA): TGTGCCAGCTCACTGGCCGGGGAGCTGTTTTTT.

This clone turned up a few times. This chain connects TRBV5-1 to TRBJ1-5; 7 nucleotides line up with TRBD1. V shed 4 bases and J 2 bases; nucleotides not matched to a gene: 3. The germline CDR1 and CDR2 sequences are SGHRS and YFSETQ. The CDR3 runs to 14 residues. The CDR3 protein is CASSPTGGNQPQHF. The CDR3 nucleotides are TGCGCCAGCAGCCCTACAGGGGGCAATCAGCCCCAGCATTTT. The full variable domain, its missing parts supplied by reference TRBV5-1 and TRBJ1-5, is KAGVTQTPRYLIKTRGQQVTLSCSPISGHRSVSWYQQTPGQGLQFLFEYFSETQRNKGNFPGRFSGRQFSNSRSEMNVSTLELGDSALYLCASSPTGGNQPQHFGDGTRLSIL.

The chain employs TRBV4-3 and TRBJ2-3; 8 bases are a match to TRBD2. Germline values: CDR1 LGHNA, CDR2 YSLEER. After removal of 0 bases from V and 2 bases from J, the junction contained 7 bases not matched to a gene. This CDR3 is built from 17 residues. CDR3 sequence (DNA): TGCGCCAGCAGCCAAGATAGCGGGGCCCTTCCCACAGATACGCAGTATTTT. It encodes CASSQDSGALPTDTQYF.

This clone has just a few counts. The CDR3 sequence is CASTRLQGDSGNTIYF. The DNA for the CDR3 is TGTGCCAGTACCCGACTCCAGGGGGATTCCGGAAACACCATATATTTT. The chain employs TRBV19 and TRBJ1-3, with TRBD1 matching 7 bases. The V gene's germline CDR1 is LNHDA and CDR2 SQIVND (reference sequence). The CDR3 is 16 amino acids. V lost 7 bases to trimming and J lost 4 bases; unmatched junction nucleotides: 13.

This chain uses TRBV7-2 with TRBJ2-1; D is possibly TRBD2 (6 bases). This CDR3 region has 13 residues. CDR1 and CDR2 from the germline V gene are SGHTA and FQGNSA. Trimming took 2 bases from V and 5 from J, leaving 7 bases between them. The CDR3 spells CASSLTGDNEQFF. DNA of the CDR3: TGTGCCAGCAGCTTAACGGGGGACAATGAGCAGTTCTTC. Supplemented by reference TRBV7-2 and TRBJ2-1, the full variable domain reads GAGVSQSPSNKVTEKGKDVELRCDPISGHTALYWYRQSLGQGLEFLIYFQGNSAPDKSGLPSDRFSAERTGGSVSTLTIQRTQQEDSAVYLCASSLTGDNEQFFGPGTRLTVL.

The sample holds one count of this clone. The rearrangement links TRBV4-3 to TRBJ2-7; either TRBD1 or TRBD2 may supply D (5 bases each). CDR3 length: 15 residues. The V end was cut by 0 bases, the J end by 0 bases, with 9 bases between. CDR1 and CDR2 (germline): LGHNA, YSLEER. CDR3 region: CASSQDFGGSYEQYF. Written as DNA, the CDR3 is TGCGCCAGCAGCCAAGATTTTGGGGGCTCCTACGAGCAGTACTTC.

This chain connects TRBV4-3 to TRBJ2-3; D gene ambiguous. The ends were cut back, 0 bases at V and 5 bases at J, with 12 bases in the middle. The germline gives CDR1 LGHNA, CDR2 YSLEER. The CDR3 totals 15 residues. The CDR3 DNA follows: TGCGCCAGCAGCCAAGACGCCAATTCGGTAGATACGCAGTATTTT. As protein: CASSQDANSVDTQYF.

The chain uses TRBV4-1 and TRBJ1-5, with D uncertain. The CDR3 is made up of 15 amino acids. Germline V gives CDR1 MGHRA, CDR2 YSYEKL. V lost 0 bases, J lost 3 bases, and 9 bases lay in between. CDR3 nucleotide sequence: TGCGCCAGCAGCCAAGATGGGCAGTACAATCAGCCCCAGCATTTT. It is translated as CASSQDGQYNQPQHF.

J is TRBJ1-6 and V is TRBV27; possible D gene TRBD1, 5 bases. The CDR3 spans 14 residues. V was shortened by 6 bases and J by 8 bases, with 14 bases between the two germline ends. Germline V gene lookup returns CDR1 MNHEY and CDR2 SMNVEV (reference sequence). CDR3 sequence: CASSGPGQYSPLHF. CDR3 sequence (DNA): TGTGCCAGCAGCGGGCCGGGGCAATATTCACCCCTCCACTTT.

This clone ranks as medium-sized. This chain connects TRBV5-1 to TRBJ1-2; D perhaps matches TRBD1 (6 bases). Germline V gives CDR1 SGHRS, CDR2 YFSETQ. Deletions cut 2 bases from V and 7 bases from J, with 15 bases between. This CDR3 has 14 amino acids. The CDR3 region has the DNA TGCGCCAGCAGCTTCGGTGGGGGGGCCTCTGGCTACACCTTC. This codes for CASSFGGGASGYTF.